These 8 T cell receptor beta chains share one sample of origin, sequenced in a study of cytomegalovirus exposure and HLA in healthy donors. PCR employed 60 Vbeta and 13 Jbeta primers. Profiled with immunoSEQ multiplex PCR; TCRdb holds only in-frame clones, not every one. The sample contains some 91,000 clones, less than 70% of which appear only once. The material sequenced was PBMCs. These receptors were taken from a human donor in good health.

The chain recombines TRBV5-1 with TRBJ2-2; 9 nucleotides align to TRBD1. V gave up 3 bases and J gave up 7 bases; unmatched junction bases: 4. The CDR3 runs 14 residues. Germline V CDR1 and CDR2: SGHRS, YFSETQ. The CDR3 bases are TGCGCCAGCAGCTCACAGGGGGCCGGCGGGGAGCTGTTTTTT. Translated, it gives CASSSQGAGGELFF.

This clone showed up just once. The chain couples TRBV2 to TRBJ2-5; 7 nucleotides match TRBD1. Per the germline V gene, CDR1 is SNHLY and CDR2 is FYNNEI. V shed 6 bases and J 3 bases; nucleotides not matched to a gene: 1. The CDR3 has 12 amino acids. The CDR3 loop is CASRDREETQYF. CDR3 in DNA: TGTGCCAGCAGAGACAGGGAAGAGACCCAGTACTTC.

The chain uses TRBV5-5 and TRBJ2-7, with 7 bases identical to TRBD1. The V segment lost 4 bases and the J segment 5 bases; nucleotides outside the gene matches: 3. Germline CDR1 SGHKS, CDR2 YYEKEE (reference sequence). This CDR3 has 12 residues. The CDR3 region is CASSPDRDEQYF. DNA for the CDR3: TGTGCCAGCAGCCCCGACAGGGACGAGCAGTACTTC. Together with reference TRBV5-5 and TRBJ2-7, the CDR3 gives the full variable domain: DAGVTQSPTHLIKTRGQQVTLRCSPISGHKSVSWYQQVLGQGPQFIFQYYEKEERGRGNFPDRFSARQFPNYSSELNVNALLLGDSALYLCASSPDRDEQYFGPGTRLTVT.

Details on this clone: Other DNA sequences from this sample encode an identical CDR3 as well. This chain joins TRBV7-9 and TRBJ2-7, with D perhaps TRBD1 (5 bases). The CDR3 extends over 13 amino acids. The V gene's germline CDR1 is SEHNR and CDR2 FQNEAQ (reference sequence). Deletions cut 1 base from V and 2 bases from J, with 6 bases between. The CDR3 here is CASSLGGPYEQYF. The DNA for the CDR3 is TGTGCCAGCAGCTTAGGGGGCCCCTACGAGCAGTACTTC.

The chain uses TRBV7-9 and TRBJ1-1, with a weak D call TRBD1 (5 bases). Germline V gene lookup returns CDR1 SEHNR and CDR2 FQNEAQ (reference sequence). With 1 base removed from V and 0 bases from J, the gap between germline ends came to 15 bases. There are 17 residues in the CDR3. CDR3 coding DNA: TGTGCCAGCAGCTTAGGATGGGGGAGGCAGATGAACACTGAAGCTTTCTTT. Amino acids: CASSLGWGRQMNTEAFF.

This clone was recorded only once. CDR3 sequence reads: CASSFEAGGEQYF. As DNA, the CDR3 is TGTGCCAGCAGCTTTGAAGCGGGTGGCGAGCAGTACTTC. The chain uses TRBV7-6 and TRBJ2-7; maybe TRBD2 (6 bases). The germline CDR1 and CDR2 sequences are SGHVS and FNYEAQ. This CDR3 comprises 13 residues. Trimming pared 3 bases from V and 6 bases from J, leaving 12 bases between.

The chain joins TRBV7-8 to TRBJ2-2; D is undetermined. Germline values: CDR1 SGHVS, CDR2 FQNEAQ. The CDR3 sequence is 13 residues long. V gave up 0 bases and J gave up 7 bases, with 6 bases separating them. The CDR3 nucleotides read TGTGCCAGCAGCTTAGCGCGAAGCGGGGAGCTGTTTTTT. It is translated as CASSLARSGELFF.

Regarding this clone: The sample has other DNA sequences that encode this CDR3 too. The chain couples TRBV2 to TRBJ1-5, with 8 bases that match TRBD1. Trimming removed 3 bases from V and 6 bases from J; junction bases left unmatched: 7. The CDR3 sequence is 15 residues long. CDR1 SNHLY and CDR2 FYNNEI come from the germline V gene. For the CDR3, the DNA is TGTGCCAGCAGTGATTTAGGACAGGGTGGTCAGCCCCAGCATTTT. The encoded protein is CASSDLGQGGQPQHF.